This TCR beta chain came from a study of cytomegalovirus exposure and HLA in healthy donors. Primers for the PCR totalled 60 Vbeta and 13 Jbeta. Sequencing used immunoSEQ multiplex PCR; TCRdb keeps in-frame clones, though not all of them. Altogether roughly 150,000 clones are present, roughly 80% being singletons, with the ten largest covering approximately 6%. Of note for this clone: The antigen remains undetermined.

V lost 3 bases to trimming and J lost 0 bases, with 9 bases between them. This CDR3 is 15 amino acids long. The germline V gene has CDR1 SNHLY and CDR2 FYNNEI. General observations from the study: Cytomegalovirus association was assigned to about 150 TCR beta chains. Fewer N-insertions (relative to the roughly 660-donor mean) were reportedly seen in an Asian-associated ancestry cluster in a later analysis. Using the classifier, cytomegalovirus status was reportedly diagnosed with high specificity and sensitivity.

This clonotype originated in a man younger than 45 in good health and CMV-seropositive. The chain has TRBV2 and TRBJ2-1; D gene uncertain. Sequencing used PBMCs. DNA of the CDR3: TGTGCCAGCAGTGAGGAGCAGAACTCCTACAATGAGCAGTTCTTC. It codes for CASSEEQNSYNEQFF.